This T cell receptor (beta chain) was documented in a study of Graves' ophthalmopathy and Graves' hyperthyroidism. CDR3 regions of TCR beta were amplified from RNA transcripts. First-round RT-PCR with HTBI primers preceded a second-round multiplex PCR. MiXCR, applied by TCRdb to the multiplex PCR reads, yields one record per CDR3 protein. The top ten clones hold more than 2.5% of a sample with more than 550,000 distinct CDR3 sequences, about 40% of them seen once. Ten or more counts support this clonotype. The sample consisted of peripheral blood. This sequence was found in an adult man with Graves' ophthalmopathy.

CDR3 DNA sequence: TGTGCCAGCAGTCCTGAGGGCAGAAACACTGAAGCTTTCTTT. This encodes CASSPEGRNTEAFF. The chain employs TRBV9 and TRBJ1-1; D is unresolved. V shed 5 bases and J shed 2 bases, with 13 bases lying between them. The CDR3 consists of 14 residues. The germline V gene encodes CDR1 SGDLS and CDR2 YYNGEE.